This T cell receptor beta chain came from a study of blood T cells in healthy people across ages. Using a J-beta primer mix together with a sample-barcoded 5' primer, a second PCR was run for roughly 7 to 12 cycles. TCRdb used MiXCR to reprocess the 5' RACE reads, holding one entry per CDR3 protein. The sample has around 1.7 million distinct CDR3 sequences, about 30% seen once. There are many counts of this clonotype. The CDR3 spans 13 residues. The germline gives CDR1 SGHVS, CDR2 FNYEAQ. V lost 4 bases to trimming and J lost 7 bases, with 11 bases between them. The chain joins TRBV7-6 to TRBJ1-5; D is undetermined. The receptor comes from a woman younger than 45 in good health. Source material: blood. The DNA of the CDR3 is TGTGCCAGCAGCTCCTCCCGGTACCAGCCCCAGCATTTT. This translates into CASSSSRYQPQHF.